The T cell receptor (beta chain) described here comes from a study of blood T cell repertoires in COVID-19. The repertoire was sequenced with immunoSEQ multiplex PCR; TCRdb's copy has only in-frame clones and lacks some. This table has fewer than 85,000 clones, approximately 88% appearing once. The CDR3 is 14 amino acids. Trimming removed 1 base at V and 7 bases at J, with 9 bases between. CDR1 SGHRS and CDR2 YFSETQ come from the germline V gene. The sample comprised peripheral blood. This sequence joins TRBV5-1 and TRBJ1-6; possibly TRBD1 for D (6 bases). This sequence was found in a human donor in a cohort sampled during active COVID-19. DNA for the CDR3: TGCGCCAGCAGCTTGAACCAGGGGAATTCACCCCTCCACTTT. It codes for CASSLNQGNSPLHF. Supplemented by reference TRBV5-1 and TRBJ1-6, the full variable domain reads KAGVTQTPRYLIKTRGQQVTLSCSPISGHRSVSWYQQTPGQGLQFLFEYFSETQRNKGNFPGRFSGRQFSNSRSEMNVSTLELGDSALYLCASSLNQGNSPLHFGNGTRLTVT.